This entry lists 8 T cell receptor beta chains sequenced from one sample in a study of human T cells and chemical hapten exposure. TCRdb processed the RACE reads anew with MiXCR; each CDR3 protein has one entry. Of about 90,000 distinct CDR3 sequences in the sample, about 11% were seen once. Time point denoted: patch test 3, about 24 weeks after DPC sensitization. Treatment meaning: therapeutic diphenylcyclopropenone sensitization with weekly scalp DPC. This specimen was whole blood, taken in connection with sensitization to the hapten diphenylcyclopropenone (DPC). The receptors shown here come from a woman aged 25-40 years with alopecia areata. Some clones in this sample may be carry-over from other donors' samples.

This clonotype appeared many times. In DNA, the CDR3 is TGTGCCAGCAGTGTCAGGGGGCAAAACTATGGCTACACCTTC. Encoded protein: CASSVRGQNYGYTF. The chain has TRBV6-5 and TRBJ1-2, with 8 bases matching TRBD1. Germline loops: CDR1 MNHEY, CDR2 SVGAGI. The V and J ends lost 5 bases and 2 bases, in that order; junction bases with no gene match: 4. This CDR3 comprises 14 residues.

This clonotype was counted ten times or more. The rearrangement uses TRBV19 and TRBJ2-4, with D possibly being TRBD1 (6 bases). This CDR3 region has 16 residues. Trimming removed 4 bases from V and 0 bases from J, with 13 bases in between. The germline CDR1 and CDR2 sequences are LNHDA and SQIVND (reference sequence). CDR3 residues: CASSSGQPIAKNIQYF. The DNA of the CDR3 is TGTGCCAGTAGTAGCGGACAGCCGATAGCCAAAAACATTCAGTACTTC.

This clonotype was counted many times. The genes are TRBV7-2 and TRBJ1-1; a possible D gene is TRBD1 (5 bases). CDR1 is SGHTA, CDR2 FQGNSA, per germline. Trimming removed 5 bases from V and 5 bases from J, with 24 bases in between. The CDR3 is 17 amino acids. The CDR3 loop is CASSRAIPGRGRTEAFF. The CDR3 DNA reads TGTGCCAGCAGCCGCGCGATCCCGGGACGGGGGAGGACTGAAGCTTTCTTT.

The chain links TRBV6-2 or TRBV6-3 to TRBJ2-3, with 9 bases that match TRBD1. V shed 5 bases and J 4 bases; nucleotides not matched to a gene: 4. The CDR3 loop spans 14 amino acids. Germline V lookup: CDR1 MNHEY, CDR2 SVGEGT. Here the CDR3 reads CASSRTGEADTQYF. The CDR3, as DNA: TGTGCCAGCAGTCGGACAGGGGAGGCAGATACGCAGTATTTT.

The chain is built from TRBV20-1 and TRBJ1-2; 7 bases are shared with TRBD1. The trim removed 5 bases at V and 4 bases at J, leaving 4 bases unmatched. Germline V lookup: CDR1 DFQATT, CDR2 SNEGSKA (reference sequence). The CDR3 is made up of 12 amino acids. This CDR3 is CSAGTVVYGYTF. DNA of the CDR3: TGCAGTGCTGGGACAGTTGTCTATGGCTACACCTTC.

At least ten counts were recorded for this clonotype. The chain has TRBV18 and TRBJ1-5, with D uncertain. The CDR3 totals 16 residues. In germline, CDR1 is KGHSH, CDR2 LQKENI. Trimming took 4 bases from V and 3 from J, leaving 16 bases between them. The CDR3 is CASSLPTNGDNQPQHF. The CDR3 DNA reads TGTGCCAGCTCACTACCGACAAATGGGGACAATCAGCCCCAGCATTTT. Drawing the rest from reference TRBV18 and TRBJ1-5, the complete variable domain is NAGVMQNPRHLVRRRGQEARLRCSPMKGHSHVYWYRQLPEEGLKFMVYLQKENIIDESGMPKERFSAEFPKEGPSILRIQQVVRGDSAAYFCASSLPTNGDNQPQHFGDGTRLSIL.

This clonotype was seen a few times. The chain links TRBV11-2 to TRBJ2-1; 10 nucleotides agree with TRBD2. The CDR3 covers 16 residues. Germline CDR1 is SGHAT and CDR2 is FQNNGV. The V segment lost 4 bases and the J segment 3 bases; nucleotides outside the gene matches: 6. The CDR3 sequence: CASSYGLAENYNEQFF. As DNA, the CDR3 is TGTGCCAGCAGCTATGGACTAGCGGAAAACTACAATGAGCAGTTCTTC.

J is TRBJ1-3 and V is TRBV7-9; D remains ambiguous. The ends were cut back, 5 bases at V and 11 bases at J, with 13 bases in the middle. CDR3 length equals 12 residues. CDR1 and CDR2 from the germline V gene are SEHNR and FQNEAQ (reference sequence). In DNA form, the CDR3 reads TGTGCCAGCAGCCCAGGTTACGGGGCCATATATTTT. Protein product: CASSPGYGAIYF.